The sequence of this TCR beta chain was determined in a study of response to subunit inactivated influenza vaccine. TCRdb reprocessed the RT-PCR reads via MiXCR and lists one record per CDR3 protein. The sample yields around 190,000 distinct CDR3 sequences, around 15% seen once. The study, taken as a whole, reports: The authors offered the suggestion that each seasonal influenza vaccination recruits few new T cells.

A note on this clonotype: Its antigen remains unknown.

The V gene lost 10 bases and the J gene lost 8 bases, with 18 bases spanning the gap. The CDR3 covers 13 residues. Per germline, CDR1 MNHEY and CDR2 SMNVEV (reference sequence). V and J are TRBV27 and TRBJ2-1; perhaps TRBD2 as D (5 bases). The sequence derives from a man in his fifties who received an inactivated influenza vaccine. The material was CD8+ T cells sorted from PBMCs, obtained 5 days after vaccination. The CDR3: CATAPRGFDEQFF. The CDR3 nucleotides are TGTGCCACGGCCCCCCGGGGTTTCGATGAGCAGTTCTTC.